This TCR beta chain appears in the sequencing data of a study of T cell changes during pregnancy in multiple sclerosis. Sequencing used immunoSEQ multiplex PCR; TCRdb keeps in-frame clones, though not all of them. The table shows approximately 30,000 clones, with approximately 94% occurring only once. Sequences were derived from CD4+ T cells from peripheral blood mononuclear cells, sampled after pregnancy. The receptor was derived from a female donor with multiple sclerosis, enrolled in a pregnancy study.

The DNA of the CDR3 is TGTGCCAGCAGCCAGAGGGACATTCGGGACACCGGGGAGCTGTTTTTT. Translation gives CASSQRDIRDTGELFF. This sequence joins TRBV4-2 and TRBJ2-2; maybe TRBD1 (6 bases). The CDR3 runs 16 residues. Germline V lookup: CDR1 LGHNA, CDR2 YNFKEQ. Between the trimmed V and J ends, which lost 3 bases and 3 bases, there was a span of 14 bases.